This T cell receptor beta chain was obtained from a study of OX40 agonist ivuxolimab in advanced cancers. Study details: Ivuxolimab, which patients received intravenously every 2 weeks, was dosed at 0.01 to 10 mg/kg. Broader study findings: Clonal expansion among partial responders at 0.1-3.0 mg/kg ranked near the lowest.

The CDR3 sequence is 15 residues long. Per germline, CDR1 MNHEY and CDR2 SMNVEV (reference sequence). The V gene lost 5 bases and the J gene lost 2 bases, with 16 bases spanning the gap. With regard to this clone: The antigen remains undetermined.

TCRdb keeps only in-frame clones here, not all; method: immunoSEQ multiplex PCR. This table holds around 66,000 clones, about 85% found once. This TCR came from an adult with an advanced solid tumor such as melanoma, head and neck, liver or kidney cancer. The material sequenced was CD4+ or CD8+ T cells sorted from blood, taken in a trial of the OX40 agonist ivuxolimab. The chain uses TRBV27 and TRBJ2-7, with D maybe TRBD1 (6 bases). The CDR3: CASSATGTKTYEQYF. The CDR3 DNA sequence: TGTGCCAGCAGTGCTACAGGGACGAAAACCTACGAGCAGTACTTC.